This T cell receptor beta chain was identified in a study of Ad26.COV2.S vaccination and SARS-CoV-2 variants. Study details: The study gave Ad26.COV2.S intramuscularly, once or twice 56 days apart.

The germline CDR1 and CDR2 sequences are SGDLS and YYNGEE. Trimming cost V 4 bases and J 2 bases, with 17 bases left between them. CDR3 length: 16 residues. Assay: immunoSEQ multiplex PCR; the TCRdb copy retains only in-frame clones and omits some. The sample yields around 320,000 clones, roughly 91% seen once. Treatment reported: some 19 received Ad26.COV2.S at low or high dose, single or two shots; about 5 received placebo; per-sample allocation not given. On day 63 after the first injection, vaccine and placebo recipients gave samples. Sample: peripheral blood, taken in a trial of Ad26.COV2.S vaccine versus placebo. The chain employs TRBV9 and TRBJ2-3; maybe TRBD2 (7 bases). This receptor was obtained from a person between 18 and 65 years old who received the Ad26.COV2.S COVID-19 vaccine or a placebo. CDR3 coding DNA: TGTGCCAGCAGCCGTAGGGGGAGGGAGAACACAGATACGCAGTATTTT. Translated, it gives CASSRRGRENTDTQYF.